The 28 T cell receptor beta chains in this list originate from one sample, sequenced in a study of blood T cell repertoires in COVID-19. The data were produced by immunoSEQ multiplex PCR, yet TCRdb's version contains in-frame clones alone and is incomplete. The data contain under 300,000 clones, roughly nine tenths of them singletons. Sequenced input: PBMCs or T cells enriched from blood (not recorded which). Every receptor here comes from a woman aged 18-29 years who had recovered from COVID-19.

This clone has only one observation. V is TRBV6-5 and J is TRBJ2-7; D may be TRBD1 (5 bases). V lost 6 bases to trimming and J lost 0 bases, with 12 bases between them. CDR3 size: 14 residues. Germline values: CDR1 MNHEY, CDR2 SVGAGI. CDR3 sequence: CASSQGAASYEQYF. CDR3 DNA: TGTGCCAGCAGCCAAGGGGCTGCCTCCTACGAGCAGTACTTC.

The chain couples TRBV11-1 to TRBJ2-3; TRBD2 matches 11 bases. The trim removed 3 bases at V and 3 bases at J, leaving 5 bases unmatched. Germline-derived CDR1 and CDR2 are SGHAT and FQDESV (reference sequence). CDR3 length: 16 amino acids. CDR3 loop: CASSFLTSGGTDTQYF. Here the CDR3 DNA reads TGTGCCAGCAGCTTCCTCACTAGCGGGGGTACAGATACGCAGTATTTT.

V usage is TRBV4-2 and J usage is TRBJ2-1, with 7 bases that match TRBD2. Germline trimming cut 3 bases from V and 0 bases from J; bases unmatched to any gene: 8. The CDR3 runs 17 residues. Germline V lookup: CDR1 LGHNA, CDR2 YNFKEQ. For the CDR3, the DNA is TGTGCCAGCAGCCAGGCTTTCAGGGACTACTCCTACAATGAGCAGTTCTTC. It is translated as CASSQAFRDYSYNEQFF.

CDR3: CASSTLGQGISGPQHF. In DNA, the CDR3 is TGTGCCAGCAGTACATTAGGACAGGGCATCTCAGGGCCCCAGCATTTT. The chain employs TRBV28 and TRBJ1-5; 8 bases are shared with TRBD1. The CDR3 sequence is 16 residues long. CDR1 and CDR2 (germline): MDHEN, SYDVKM. V lost 5 bases, J lost 9 bases, and 15 bases stayed unmatched. Supplemented by reference TRBV28 and TRBJ1-5, the full variable domain reads DVKVTQSSRYLVKRTGEKVFLECVQDMDHENMFWYRQDPGLGLRLIYFSYDVKMKEKGDIPEGYSVSREKKERFSLILESASTNQTSMYLCASSTLGQGISGPQHFGDGTRLSIL.

This chain connects TRBV6-5 to TRBJ1-5, with D possibly matching TRBD1 (6 bases). Looked up from germline, CDR1 is MNHEY and CDR2 is SVGAGI. There are 13 residues in the CDR3. V dropped 5 bases and J dropped 3 bases, with 8 bases sitting between them. The CDR3 region is CASSTGHNQPQHF. In nucleotides, the CDR3 is TGTGCCAGCAGTACGGGACACAATCAGCCCCAGCATTTT.

The rearrangement links TRBV3-1 (or the pseudogene TRBV3-2) to TRBJ1-3; D possibly corresponds to TRBD1 (6 bases). Trimming shortened V by 4 bases and J by 5 bases, and 15 bases separated the two germline ends. Germline lookup yields CDR1 LGHDT and CDR2 YNNKEL (reference sequence). The CDR3 is made up of 15 amino acids. The CDR3 sequence: CASSRGGGDRNTIYF. In DNA form, the CDR3 reads TGTGCCAGCAGCCGCGGGGGTGGGGACAGAAACACCATATATTTT.

This chain uses TRBV6-5 with TRBJ2-1, with D possibly being TRBD2 (6 bases). The CDR3 spans 14 residues. Trimming removed 7 bases from V and 0 bases from J, with 10 bases in between. Germline V CDR1 and CDR2: MNHEY, SVGAGI. The CDR3 sequence is CASTGTSSYNEQFF. The CDR3 nucleotides are TGTGCCAGCACCGGGACTTCCTCCTACAATGAGCAGTTCTTC.

The chain couples TRBV29-1 to TRBJ1-2; TRBD1 might be the D (6 bases). Germline CDR1 SQVTM, CDR2 ANQGSEA. The CDR3 runs 13 residues. V lost 8 bases, J lost 2 bases, and 15 bases lay in between. The DNA of the CDR3 is TGCAGCCTTGGCGGGGGGCCGAACTATGGCTACACCTTC. Residues: CSLGGGPNYGYTF.

This rearrangement joins TRBV6-1 to TRBJ1-4, with 7 bases matching TRBD1. The germline V gene encodes CDR1 MNHNS and CDR2 SASEGT. With V trimmed by 4 bases and J by 0 bases, 8 bases remained unmatched. This CDR3 has 17 amino acids. The CDR3 here is CASSAWDRITTNEKLFF. The CDR3 DNA reads TGTGCCAGCAGTGCCTGGGACAGAATTACAACTAATGAAAAACTGTTTTTT.

This clone was recorded only once. One end of the junction is discordant with germline, which a read error may explain. The chain is built from TRBV27 and TRBJ2-7; 7 bases are shared with TRBD2. The CDR3 spans 14 residues. Per the germline V gene, CDR1 is MNHEY and CDR2 is SMNVEV (reference sequence). The DNA of the CDR3 is TGTGTCAGCCGTCCCATGGGGGGGGCCTACGAGCAGTACTTC. It is translated as CVSRPMGGAYEQYF.

This clone was recorded once. The V gene is TRBV25-1, the J gene TRBJ2-7; TRBD2 matches 7 bases. Germline-derived CDR1 and CDR2 are MGHDK and SYGVNS. V lost 1 base, J lost 5 bases, and 5 bases stayed unmatched. This CDR3 is 14 amino acids long. CDR3 DNA: TGTGCCAGCAGTGAATTACCAGCGGGGAACGAGCAGTACTTC. This translates into CASSELPAGNEQYF.

The chain combines TRBV2 with TRBJ1-2, with D perhaps TRBD1 (5 bases). Germline-derived CDR1 and CDR2 are SNHLY and FYNNEI. CDR3 length equals 13 residues. Trimming removed 3 bases from V and 2 bases from J, with 7 bases in between. The CDR3 protein is CASSEGQNYGYTF. CDR3 DNA sequence: TGTGCCAGCAGTGAGGGGCAGAACTATGGCTACACCTTC. The full variable domain, in which reference TRBV2 and TRBJ1-2 provide the parts outside the CDR3, is EPEVTQTPSHQVTQMGQEVILRCVPISNHLYFYWYRQILGQKVEFLVSFYNNEISEKSEIFDDQFSVERPDGSNFTLKIRSTKLEDSAMYFCASSEGQNYGYTFGSGTRLTVV.

V gene TRBV10-2 combines with J gene TRBJ1-5; the D gene is possibly TRBD1 (5 bases). Germline V CDR1 and CDR2: WSHSY, SAAADI. V lost 2 bases to trimming and J lost 2 bases, with 10 bases between them. The CDR3 length is 15 residues. The CDR3 loop is CASSESRGGNQPQHF. The CDR3 DNA reads TGCGCCAGCAGTGAGAGTAGGGGCGGCAATCAGCCCCAGCATTTT.

The chain links TRBV3-1 (or the pseudogene TRBV3-2) to TRBJ1-5; perhaps TRBD1 as D (6 bases). CDR3 length equals 15 residues. V was cut by 0 bases and J by 6 bases, with 12 bases left in between. Per germline, CDR1 LGHDT and CDR2 YNNKEL (reference sequence). In DNA form, the CDR3 reads TGTGCCAGCAGCCAAGACCCAGGGGAGGGTCAGCCCCAGCATTTT. As protein: CASSQDPGEGQPQHF.

The V and J genes are TRBV5-1 and TRBJ2-2; D is possibly TRBD1 (6 bases). The V and J ends lost 0 bases and 2 bases respectively, with 11 bases between them. Per the germline V gene, CDR1 is SGHRS and CDR2 is YFSETQ. The CDR3 length is 16 residues. The CDR3 nucleotides read TGCGCCAGCAGCTTGGCCGGCAGGGGAAACACCGGGGAGCTGTTTTTT. Amino acid sequence: CASSLAGRGNTGELFF.

The gene calls are TRBV6-5 and TRBJ1-2; possible D gene TRBD1, 6 bases. CDR1 and CDR2 (germline): MNHEY, SVGAGI. V shed 4 bases and J shed 2 bases, with 11 bases lying between them. The CDR3 is 14 amino acids. In nucleotides, the CDR3 is TGTGCCAGCAGTTTATCCGGGACAAACTATGGCTACACCTTC. It codes for CASSLSGTNYGYTF.

The V gene is TRBV7-9, the J gene TRBJ2-1, with 9 nucleotides matching TRBD2. V was clipped by 5 bases and J by 0 bases; unmatched bases: 5. This CDR3 is built from 16 residues. Germline-derived CDR1 and CDR2 are SEHNR and FQNEAQ (reference sequence). CDR3 loop: CASSKIAGASYNEQFF. CDR3 DNA sequence: TGTGCCAGCAGCAAAATAGCGGGGGCCTCCTACAATGAGCAGTTCTTC.

This chain joins TRBV19 and TRBJ1-2; 9 bases fit TRBD1. Germline V CDR1 and CDR2: LNHDA, SQIVND (reference sequence). The V and J ends lost 4 bases and 2 bases, in that order; junction bases with no gene match: 11. The CDR3 has 17 amino acids. CDR3 DNA sequence: TGTGCCAGTAGTACGCCCGGGACAGGGTCGGGCAACTATGGCTACACCTTC. Translating it yields CASSTPGTGSGNYGYTF.

The chain recombines TRBV9 with TRBJ2-3, with a possible D match to TRBD1 (6 bases). CDR3 length equals 14 residues. V lost 4 bases, J lost 3 bases, and 12 bases lay in between. CDR1 SGDLS and CDR2 YYNGEE come from the germline V gene. This chain's CDR3 is CASSSQTGTDTQYF. CDR3 sequence (DNA): TGTGCCAGCAGCTCCCAAACAGGGACAGATACGCAGTATTTT.

This clone was detected only once. The chain joins TRBV28 to TRBJ1-6; D not resolved. Between the trimmed V and J ends, which lost 2 bases and 3 bases, there was a span of 11 bases. CDR1 and CDR2 (germline): MDHEN, SYDVKM. CDR3 size: 16 residues. Here the CDR3 reads CASSLAGVGYNSPLHF. CDR3 coding DNA: TGTGCCAGCAGTTTAGCGGGCGTGGGCTATAATTCACCCCTCCACTTT.

Here the CDR3 reads CASRTPGQMNTEAFF. CDR3 bases: TGTGCCAGCAGGACCCCGGGACAGATGAACACTGAAGCTTTCTTT. The gene calls are TRBV6-5 and TRBJ1-1; 7 bases line up with TRBD1. Germline V gives CDR1 MNHEY, CDR2 SVGAGI. Losses at the gene ends were 6 bases for V and 0 bases for J; bases not matched to a gene: 7. The CDR3 totals 15 residues.

In DNA form, the CDR3 reads TGTGCCATCAGTGAGTCGTCCACAGGGGTTACTGGAAACACCATATATTTT. Translating it yields CAISESSTGVTGNTIYF. The chain is built from TRBV10-3 and TRBJ1-3, with TRBD1 matching 7 bases. The CDR3 extends over 17 amino acids. Germline V gives CDR1 ENHRY, CDR2 SYGVKD. Losses at the gene ends were 0 bases for V and 2 bases for J; bases not matched to a gene: 7.

J is TRBJ1-2 and V is TRBV30; the D is unclear. The V end lost 1 base, the J end lost 1 base, and 10 bases lay between the germline ends. CDR1 is GTSNPN, CDR2 SVGIG, per germline (reference sequence). CDR3 length: 14 residues. The CDR3 DNA reads TGTGCCTGGAGTGCGAGGCGCTTTAACTATGGCTACACCTTC. Its protein is CAWSARRFNYGYTF. The full variable domain, rest sourced from reference TRBV30 and TRBJ1-2, is SQTIHQWPATLVQPVGSPLSLECTVEGTSNPNLYWYRQAAGRGLQLLFYSVGIGQISSEVPQNLSASRPQDRQFILSSKKLLLSDSGFYLCAWSARRFNYGYTFGSGTRLTVV.

Only one count was recorded for this clone. The chain has TRBV18 and TRBJ2-1, with D uncertain. Germline CDR1 and CDR2: KGHSH and LQKENI. The CDR3 is 15 amino acids. V was clipped by 0 bases and J by 5 bases, with 11 bases between them. The CDR3 spells CASSPPILLNNEQFF. In DNA, the CDR3 is TGTGCCAGCTCACCACCTATACTCCTTAACAATGAGCAGTTCTTC. Combining the CDR3 with reference TRBV18 and TRBJ2-1 gives the whole variable domain NAGVMQNPRHLVRRRGQEARLRCSPMKGHSHVYWYRQLPEEGLKFMVYLQKENIIDESGMPKERFSAEFPKEGPSILRIQQVVRGDSAAYFCASSPPILLNNEQFFGPGTRLTVL.

This chain joins TRBV2 and TRBJ1-2; 8 nucleotides agree with TRBD1. The V gene's germline CDR1 is SNHLY and CDR2 FYNNEI. The CDR3 sequence is 14 residues long. J gave up 8 bases and V 7 bases, and 12 bases lay outside the gene matches. This CDR3 reads CASNSRTGGTGYTF. The CDR3 nucleotides read TGTGCCAGCAACTCGAGAACAGGGGGTACAGGCTACACCTTC.

The chain combines TRBV2 with TRBJ2-1; D possibly corresponds to TRBD1 (5 bases). This CDR3 region has 14 residues. Germline assignment: CDR1 SNHLY and CDR2 FYNNEI. Deletions cut 6 bases from V and 3 bases from J, with 12 bases between. The CDR3 spells CASRSQVGYNEQFF. CDR3 bases: TGTGCCAGCAGGTCACAGGTCGGCTACAATGAGCAGTTCTTC.

The chain employs TRBV5-8 and TRBJ1-6; no firm D call. There are 15 residues in the CDR3. Germline V gene lookup returns CDR1 SGHTS and CDR2 YDEGEE. The germline V and J ends were trimmed by 1 base and 7 bases, with 12 bases remaining between them. The chain's CDR3 is CASSLTVLLNSPLHF. The CDR3 nucleotides are TGTGCCAGCAGCTTGACAGTCCTCCTGAATTCACCCCTCCACTTT.

The rearrangement links TRBV7-6 to TRBJ2-7; TRBD2 matches 11 bases. This CDR3 comprises 17 residues. CDR1 and CDR2 from the germline V gene are SGHVS and FNYEAQ. The junction had 7 bases not matched to a gene; V was cut back by 1 base and J by 2 bases. The CDR3 DNA sequence: TGTGCCAGCAGCTTAGTTCTAGCGGGGGGCTCTACCTACGAGCAGTACTTC. This translates into CASSLVLAGGSTYEQYF.